One and the same sample provided the 7 T cell receptor beta chains below, sequenced in a study of radiotherapy plus CTLA-4 blockade in lung cancer. Profiling relied on immunoSEQ multiplex PCR, and the TCRdb table lists in-frame clones only, not all of them. This sample has approximately 50,000 clones, with just under 85% found just once. Sequences were derived from peripheral blood, sampled from a patient treated with radiotherapy plus ipilimumab. The source of these receptors is a human donor with non-small cell lung cancer whose response to radiotherapy plus ipilimumab could not be evaluated.

This clone was detected only a few times. The V gene is TRBV6-1, the J gene TRBJ2-3; TRBD2 agrees at 10 bases. The CDR3 sequence is 19 residues long. V lost 0 bases and J lost 0; bases outside the gene matches: 9. Germline CDR1 MNHNS, CDR2 SASEGT. In nucleotides, the CDR3 is TGTGCCAGCAGTGAAGCATCCTGGGGACTAGCGCTGAGCACAGATACGCAGTATTTT. Translation gives CASSEASWGLALSTDTQYF.

The rearrangement links TRBV2 to TRBJ1-1, with TRBD1 identical over 7 bases. The germline V gene has CDR1 SNHLY and CDR2 FYNNEI. J was trimmed by 4 bases and V by 5 bases; bases with no gene match: 10. This CDR3 is 15 amino acids long. The CDR3 nucleotides are TGTGCCAGCAGTCCCCGACAGGGTGGGAGCACTGAAGCTTTCTTT. This encodes CASSPRQGGSTEAFF.

V and J are TRBV7-8 and TRBJ2-3; D is ambiguous. Germline values: CDR1 SGHVS, CDR2 FQNEAQ. Trimming shortened V by 1 base and J by 3 bases, and 5 bases separated the two germline ends. The CDR3 is 13 residues long. In nucleotides, the CDR3 is TGTGCCAGCAGCTTAGACAGTACAGATACGCAGTATTTT. Residues: CASSLDSTDTQYF.

The V gene is TRBV2, the J gene TRBJ1-4, with D maybe TRBD1 (5 bases). Germline CDR1 SNHLY, CDR2 FYNNEI. The V end lost 6 bases, the J end lost 10 bases, and 12 bases lay between the germline ends. CDR3 length: 12 amino acids. CDR3 sequence (DNA): TGTGCCAGCAGAGAGCAGGGTCCAAAACTGTTTTTT. Translated: CASREQGPKLFF.

V is TRBV6-5 and J is TRBJ1-2; possibly TRBD1 for D (5 bases). The germline CDR1 and CDR2 sequences are MNHEY and SVGAGI. The CDR3 has 14 residues. V was cut by 6 bases and J by 9 bases, with 20 bases left in between. As DNA, the CDR3 is TGTGCCAGCAGGGCGGGGCAGCTCCCCGGGAGCTACACCTTC. This sequence encodes CASRAGQLPGSYTF.

In its sample, this clone was seen once. The rearrangement joins TRBV5-1 to TRBJ1-1; D ambiguous. From germline, CDR1 is SGHRS and CDR2 YFSETQ. CDR3 size: 12 residues. V lost 2 bases and J lost 2, with 4 bases in between. CDR3 DNA: TGCGCCAGCAGCTTAACTAACACTGAAGCTTTCTTT. It encodes CASSLTNTEAFF.

Only a few counts were recorded for this clone. In DNA, the CDR3 is TGTGCCAGCAGGTGGGACAGCGGAGGGCCACGTTACACCTTC. Residues: CASRWDSGGPRYTF. The chain has TRBV6-5 and TRBJ1-2, with 7 bases that match TRBD1. This CDR3 is 14 amino acids long. With V trimmed by 6 bases and J by 11 bases, 15 bases remained unmatched. Germline CDR1 reads MNHEY; CDR2 reads SVGAGI.